The sequence of this TCR beta chain was determined in a study of blood T cell repertoires in COVID-19. Study details: Samples of COVID-19 (acute and convalescent) were obtained from the United States, Italy and Spain.

Original processing notes: Scientists estimated how many nucleated cells there were by amplifying reference gene primers. Only in-frame clones appear in the TCRdb table, and some are missing; sequencing was by immunoSEQ multiplex PCR. V and J calls and clone size are as listed in that table; D and trimming were resolved from the DNA. The sample has more than 300,000 clones; approximately 82% are singletons. The CDR3 spans 13 residues. Sequenced: peripheral blood. The TCR was taken from a woman in her 50s with acute or convalescent COVID-19. The rearrangement links TRBV7-5 to TRBJ2-5; no check of the table's D call, TRBD1, against the DNA was made. TRBV7-5 is given as a pseudogene. This CDR3 is CARSRRQQETQYF. The CDR3 nucleotides read TGTGCCAGAAGCAGAAGACAGCAAGAGACCCAGTACTTC.